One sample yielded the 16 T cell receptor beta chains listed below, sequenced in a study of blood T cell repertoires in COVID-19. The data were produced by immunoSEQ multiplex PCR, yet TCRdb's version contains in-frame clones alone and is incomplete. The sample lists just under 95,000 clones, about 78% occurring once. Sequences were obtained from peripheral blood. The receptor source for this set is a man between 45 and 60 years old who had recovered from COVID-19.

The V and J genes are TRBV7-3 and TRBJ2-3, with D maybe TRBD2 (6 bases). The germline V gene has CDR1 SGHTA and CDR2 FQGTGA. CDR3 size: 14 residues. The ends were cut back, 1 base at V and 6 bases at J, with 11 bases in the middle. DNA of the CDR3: TGTGCCAGCAGCTTAAATAGCGGAGCTGATACGCAGTATTTT. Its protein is CASSLNSGADTQYF.

In DNA, the CDR3 is TGTGCCATCAGTGAGTCGAATAGGAGAACGGGCTACACCTTC. Residues: CAISESNRRTGYTF. This chain uses TRBV10-3 with TRBJ1-2; D remains unclear. The V end lost 0 bases, the J end lost 8 bases, and 13 bases lay between the germline ends. The CDR3 is 14 residues long. Germline values: CDR1 ENHRY, CDR2 SYGVKD.

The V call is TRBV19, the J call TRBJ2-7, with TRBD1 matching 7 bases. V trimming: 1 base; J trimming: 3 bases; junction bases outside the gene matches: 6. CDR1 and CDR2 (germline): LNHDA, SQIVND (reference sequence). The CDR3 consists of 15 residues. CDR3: CASSIGRTGYYEQYF. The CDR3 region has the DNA TGTGCCAGTAGTATAGGACGGACAGGCTACTACGAGCAGTACTTC. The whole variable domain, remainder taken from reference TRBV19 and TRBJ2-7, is DGGITQSPKYLFRKEGQNVTLSCEQNLNHDAMYWYRQDPGQGLRLIYYSQIVNDFQKGDIAEGYSVSREKKESFPLTVTSAQKNPTAFYLCASSIGRTGYYEQYFGPGTRLTVT.

The CDR3 region is CASSFGLGNYGYTF. The CDR3 DNA is TGTGCCAGCAGTTTTGGGCTGGGCAACTATGGCTACACCTTC. The rearrangement joins TRBV27 to TRBJ1-2; D uncertain. The CDR3 length is 14 residues. CDR1 and CDR2 (germline): MNHEY, SMNVEV (reference sequence). Trimming pared 3 bases from V and 2 bases from J, leaving 10 bases between.

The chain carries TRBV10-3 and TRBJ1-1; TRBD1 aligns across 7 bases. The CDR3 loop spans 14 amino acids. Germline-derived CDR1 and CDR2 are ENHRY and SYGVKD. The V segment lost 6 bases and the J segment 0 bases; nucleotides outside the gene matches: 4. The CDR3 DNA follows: TGTGCCATCAGCCCGACAGGGATGAACACTGAAGCTTTCTTT. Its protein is CAISPTGMNTEAFF.

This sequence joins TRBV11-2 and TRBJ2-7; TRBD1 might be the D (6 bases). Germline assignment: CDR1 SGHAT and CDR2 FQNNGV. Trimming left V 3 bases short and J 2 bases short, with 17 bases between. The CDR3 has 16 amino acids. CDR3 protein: CASSLVVDSHAYEQYF. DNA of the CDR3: TGTGCCAGCAGCTTGGTGGTGGACAGCCATGCCTACGAGCAGTACTTC.

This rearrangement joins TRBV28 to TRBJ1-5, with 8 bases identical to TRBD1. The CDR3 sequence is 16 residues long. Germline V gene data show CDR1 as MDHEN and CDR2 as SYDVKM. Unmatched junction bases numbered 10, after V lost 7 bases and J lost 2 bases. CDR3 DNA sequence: TGTGCCAGCATGGGGCAGGGGGCTATGGGCAATCAGCCCCAGCATTTT. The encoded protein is CASMGQGAMGNQPQHF.

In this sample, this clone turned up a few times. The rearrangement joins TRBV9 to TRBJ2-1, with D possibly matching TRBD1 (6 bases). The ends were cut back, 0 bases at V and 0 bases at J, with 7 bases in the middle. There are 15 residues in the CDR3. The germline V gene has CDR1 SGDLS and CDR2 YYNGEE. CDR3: CASSVEDSSYNEQFF. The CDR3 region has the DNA TGTGCCAGCAGCGTAGAGGACAGCTCCTACAATGAGCAGTTCTTC.

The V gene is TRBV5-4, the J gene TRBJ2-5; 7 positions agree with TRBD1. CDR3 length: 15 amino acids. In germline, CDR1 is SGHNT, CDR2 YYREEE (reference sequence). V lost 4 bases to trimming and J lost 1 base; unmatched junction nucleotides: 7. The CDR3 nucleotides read TGTGCCAGCAGCACCGCGACAGGGCCCCAAGAGACCCAGTACTTC. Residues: CASSTATGPQETQYF.

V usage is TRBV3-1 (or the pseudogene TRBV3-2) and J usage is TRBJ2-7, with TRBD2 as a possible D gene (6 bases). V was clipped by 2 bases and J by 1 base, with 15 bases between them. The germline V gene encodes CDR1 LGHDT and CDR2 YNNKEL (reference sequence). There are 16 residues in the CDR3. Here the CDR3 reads CASSQRGGVRSYEQYF. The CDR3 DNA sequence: TGTGCCAGCAGCCAAAGGGGAGGAGTCCGGTCCTACGAGCAGTACTTC.

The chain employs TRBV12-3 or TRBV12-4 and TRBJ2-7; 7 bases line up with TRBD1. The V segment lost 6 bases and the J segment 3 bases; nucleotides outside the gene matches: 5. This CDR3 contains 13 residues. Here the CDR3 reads CASRRQGIYEQYF. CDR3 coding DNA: TGTGCCAGCAGAAGACAGGGCATCTACGAGCAGTACTTC.

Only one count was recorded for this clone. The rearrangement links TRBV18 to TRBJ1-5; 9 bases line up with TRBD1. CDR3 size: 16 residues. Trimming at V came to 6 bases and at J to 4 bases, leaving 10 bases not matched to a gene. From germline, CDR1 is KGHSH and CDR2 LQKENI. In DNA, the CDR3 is TGTGCCAGCTCCTCCTGGGAGACAGGGGGTAATCAGCCCCAGCATTTT. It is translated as CASSSWETGGNQPQHF. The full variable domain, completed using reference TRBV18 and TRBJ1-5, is NAGVMQNPRHLVRRRGQEARLRCSPMKGHSHVYWYRQLPEEGLKFMVYLQKENIIDESGMPKERFSAEFPKEGPSILRIQQVVRGDSAAYFCASSSWETGGNQPQHFGDGTRLSIL.

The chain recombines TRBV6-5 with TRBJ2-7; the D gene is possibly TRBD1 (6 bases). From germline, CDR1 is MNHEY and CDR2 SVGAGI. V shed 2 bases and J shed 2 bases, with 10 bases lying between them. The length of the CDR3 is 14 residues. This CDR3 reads CASSYNREAYEQYF. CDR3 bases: TGTGCCAGCAGTTACAACAGGGAAGCCTACGAGCAGTACTTC.

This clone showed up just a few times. CDR3: CASTPQQDSRNGYTF. In nucleotides, the CDR3 is TGCGCCAGCACCCCCCAACAGGACAGTAGAAATGGCTACACCTTC. This sequence joins TRBV10-2 and TRBJ1-2; a possible D gene is TRBD1 (6 bases). CDR3 size: 15 residues. Germline CDR1 is WSHSY and CDR2 is SAAADI. V lost 7 bases to trimming and J lost 6 bases, with 21 bases between them.

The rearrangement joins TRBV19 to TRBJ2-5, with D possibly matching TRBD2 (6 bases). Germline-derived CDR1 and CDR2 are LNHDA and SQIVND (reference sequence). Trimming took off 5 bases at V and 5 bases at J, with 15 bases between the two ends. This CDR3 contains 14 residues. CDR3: CASSANGGTETQYF. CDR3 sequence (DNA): TGTGCCAGTAGTGCGAACGGGGGTACGGAGACCCAGTACTTC.

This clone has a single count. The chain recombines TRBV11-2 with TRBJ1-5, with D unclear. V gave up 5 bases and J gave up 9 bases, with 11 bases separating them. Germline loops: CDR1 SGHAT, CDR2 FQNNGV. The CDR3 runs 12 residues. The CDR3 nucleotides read TGTGCCAGCAGCCTGATAGAGGGGCCCCAGCATTTT. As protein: CASSLIEGPQHF.